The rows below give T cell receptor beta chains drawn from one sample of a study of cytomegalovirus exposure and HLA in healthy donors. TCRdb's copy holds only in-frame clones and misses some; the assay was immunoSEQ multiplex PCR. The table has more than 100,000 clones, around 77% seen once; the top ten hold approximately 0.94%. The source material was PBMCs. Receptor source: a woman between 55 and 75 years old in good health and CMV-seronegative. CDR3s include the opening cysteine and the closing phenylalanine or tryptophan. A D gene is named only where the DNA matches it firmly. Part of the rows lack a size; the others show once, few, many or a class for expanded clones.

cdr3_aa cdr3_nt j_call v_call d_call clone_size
CASRSRQGTTGELFF TGTGCCAGCAGGTCTCGACAGGGTACCACCGGGGAGCTGTTTTTT TRBJ2-2 TRBV27 TRBD1 .
CAGHIPFGPSTDTQYF TGCGCCGGGCATATCCCCTTTGGTCCTAGCACAGATACGCAGTATTTT TRBJ2-3 TRBV5-1 . .
CASSLTSGTEAFF TGTGCCAGCAGTCTAACCTCGGGGACTGAAGCTTTCTTT TRBJ1-1 TRBV28 . .
CASSRDRGDEQYF TGTGCCAGCAGCCGCGACAGGGGCGACGAGCAGTACTTC TRBJ2-7 TRBV7-8 TRBD1 .
CASSSSGSSYNEQFF TGCGCCAGCAGCAGTAGCGGGAGCTCCTACAATGAGCAGTTCTTC TRBJ2-1 TRBV5-1 TRBD2 .
CASSPLGLESVETQYF TGTGCCAGCTCACCACTGGGACTAGAGTCTGTGGAGACCCAGTACTTC TRBJ2-5 TRBV18 TRBD2 .
CARSDSGSTDTQYF TGTGCCAGAAGCGATAGCGGATCCACAGATACGCAGTATTTT TRBJ2-3 TRBV5-3 . .
CASSRLTSGKETQYF TGTGCCAGCTCACGCCTGACTAGCGGGAAAGAGACCCAGTACTTC TRBJ2-5 TRBV18 TRBD2 .
CASSPGDESNQPQHF TGTGCCAGTTCACCAGGGGATGAGAGCAATCAGCCCCAGCATTTT TRBJ1-5 TRBV19 . .
CASSEGGGWNTIYF TGTGCCAGCAGTGAAGGCGGCGGCTGGAACACCATATATTTT TRBJ1-3 TRBV6-1 . .
CASALGGVQETQYF TGTGCCAGCGCACTGGGTGGAGTACAAGAGACCCAGTACTTC TRBJ2-5 TRBV6-5 . .
CASSQGAPRGTEAFF TGTGCCAGCAGCCAAGGAGCCCCTCGGGGCACTGAAGCTTTCTTT TRBJ1-1 TRBV4-2 . few
CASSGTRQGETQYF TGTGCCAGCAGCGGAACCAGACAGGGAGAGACCCAGTACTTC TRBJ2-5 TRBV7-9 TRBD1 .
CASSLGTGLITDTQYF TGTGCCAGCAGTCTCGGGACAGGACTAATAACAGATACGCAGTATTTT TRBJ2-3 TRBV28 TRBD1 .
CASSLYNRNQPQHF TGTGCCAGCAGTTTATACAACAGGAATCAGCCCCAGCATTTT TRBJ1-5 TRBV28 . .
CASSATSPSTDTQYF TGCGCCAGCAGCGCCACTAGTCCTAGCACAGATACGCAGTATTTT TRBJ2-3 TRBV5-1 . .
CASSYFGENSNQPQHF TGTGCCAGCAGTTACTTCGGGGAAAATAGCAATCAGCCCCAGCATTTT TRBJ1-5 TRBV6-6 . .
CASSRDRGGISSVRSYEQYF TGTGCCAGCAGCAGGGACAGGGGAGGTATTTCTTCTGTTAGGTCCTACGAGCAGTACTTC TRBJ2-7 TRBV21-1 . few
CASRGQGNYGYTF TGTGCCAGCAGGGGACAGGGGAACTATGGCTACACCTTC TRBJ1-2 TRBV27 TRBD1 .
CAWSALEGVAQHF TGTGCCTGGAGTGCTCTCGAGGGAGTAGCCCAGCATTTT TRBJ1-5 TRBV30 . .
CASSFGTGDETQYF TGTGCCAGCAGCTTCGGGACTGGGGATGAGACCCAGTACTTC TRBJ2-5 TRBV11-2 . .
CASSSTARFNEQYF TGTGCCAGCAGTTCGACAGCCCGTTTTAACGAGCAGTACTTC TRBJ2-7 TRBV27 . .
CASSLAGGYNEQFF TGTGCCAGCAGCCTGGCGGGGGGCTACAATGAGCAGTTCTTC TRBJ2-1 TRBV14 TRBD2 .
CASRAQGSTEKLFF TGTGCCAGCAGGGCCCAGGGTTCGACTGAAAAACTGTTTTTT TRBJ1-4 TRBV27 . .
CASTNPGLRDRDTDTQYF TGTGCCAGCACCAATCCCGGCCTACGGGACAGGGACACAGATACGCAGTATTTT TRBJ2-3 TRBV21-1 . few
CASSIAGGNYEQYF TGTGCCAGCAGTATAGCGGGGGGAAACTACGAGCAGTACTTC TRBJ2-7 TRBV2 TRBD2 once
CASSLVLNEQFF TGCGCCAGCAGCTTGGTTCTCAATGAGCAGTTCTTC TRBJ2-1 TRBV5-1 . .
CATSREDSSGETQYF TGTGCCACCAGCAGAGAGGACAGCTCGGGAGAGACCCAGTACTTC TRBJ2-5 TRBV15 . .
CASRAPGLGYEQYF TGTGCCAGCAGGGCCCCGGGGTTAGGTTACGAGCAGTACTTC TRBJ2-7 TRBV7-2 . few